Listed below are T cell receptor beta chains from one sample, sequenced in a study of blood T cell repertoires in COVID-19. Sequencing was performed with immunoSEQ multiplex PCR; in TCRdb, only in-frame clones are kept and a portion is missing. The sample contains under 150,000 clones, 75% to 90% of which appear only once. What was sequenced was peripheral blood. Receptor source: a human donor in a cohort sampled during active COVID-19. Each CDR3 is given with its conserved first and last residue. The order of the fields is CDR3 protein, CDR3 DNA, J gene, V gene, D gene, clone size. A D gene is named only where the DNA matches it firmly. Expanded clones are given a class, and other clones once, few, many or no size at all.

cdr3_aa: CASSEAETGGYGYTF
cdr3_nt: TGTGCCAGCAGTGAAGCTGAGACAGGAGGCTATGGCTACACCTTC
j_call: TRBJ1-2
v_call: TRBV6-1
d_call: -
clone_size: -

cdr3_aa: CASSLSGLAAFF
cdr3_nt: TGTGCCAGCAGCCTATCGGGACTCGCAGCTTTCTTT
j_call: TRBJ1-1
v_call: TRBV6-1
d_call: -
clone_size: few

cdr3_aa: CASSQVLAGGPGPEQFF
cdr3_nt: TGCGCCAGCAGCCAAGTCCTAGCGGGGGGACCTGGACCCGAGCAGTTCTTC
j_call: TRBJ2-1
v_call: TRBV4-3
d_call: TRBD2
clone_size: -

cdr3_aa: CASSPGQGAKDITEAFF
cdr3_nt: TGTGCCAGCAGCCCAGGACAGGGGGCGAAAGATATCACTGAAGCTTTCTTT
j_call: TRBJ1-1
v_call: TRBV7-3
d_call: TRBD1
clone_size: once

cdr3_aa: CASGDSEAFF
cdr3_nt: TGTGCCAGCGGGGACAGTGAAGCTTTCTTT
j_call: TRBJ1-1
v_call: TRBV6-6
d_call: TRBD1
clone_size: -

cdr3_aa: CAGRLADNNEQFF
cdr3_nt: TGTGCCGGCAGACTAGCGGACAACAATGAGCAGTTCTTC
j_call: TRBJ2-1
v_call: TRBV6-5
d_call: TRBD2
clone_size: -

cdr3_aa: CASSQTGTGNTIYF
cdr3_nt: TGTGCCAGCAGCCAGACAGGGACTGGAAACACCATATATTTT
j_call: TRBJ1-3
v_call: TRBV28
d_call: TRBD1
clone_size: once

cdr3_aa: CASSSGGVVYNEQFF
cdr3_nt: TGTGCCAGCAGTTCCGGGGGGGTCGTCTACAATGAGCAGTTCTTC
j_call: TRBJ2-1
v_call: TRBV3-1/TRBV3-2
d_call: TRBD2
clone_size: -

cdr3_aa: CASSLGLGQGYQPQHF
cdr3_nt: TGCGCCAGCAGCTTGGGGTTGGGACAGGGGTATCAGCCCCAGCATTTT
j_call: TRBJ1-5
v_call: TRBV5-1
d_call: TRBD1
clone_size: -

cdr3_aa: CASSLAKNIQYF
cdr3_nt: TGTGCCAGCAGCCTAGCCAAAAACATTCAGTACTTC
j_call: TRBJ2-4
v_call: TRBV5-6
d_call: -
clone_size: -

cdr3_aa: CAISRSGGVNEQFF
cdr3_nt: TGTGCCATCAGCCGTAGCGGGGGGGTCAATGAGCAGTTCTTC
j_call: TRBJ2-1
v_call: TRBV10-3
d_call: TRBD2
clone_size: -

cdr3_aa: CASSDGQGDPRAFNYGYTF
cdr3_nt: TGTGCCAGCAGCGACGGACAGGGAGATCCCCGAGCATTTAACTATGGCTACACCTTC
j_call: TRBJ1-2
v_call: TRBV9
d_call: TRBD1
clone_size: once